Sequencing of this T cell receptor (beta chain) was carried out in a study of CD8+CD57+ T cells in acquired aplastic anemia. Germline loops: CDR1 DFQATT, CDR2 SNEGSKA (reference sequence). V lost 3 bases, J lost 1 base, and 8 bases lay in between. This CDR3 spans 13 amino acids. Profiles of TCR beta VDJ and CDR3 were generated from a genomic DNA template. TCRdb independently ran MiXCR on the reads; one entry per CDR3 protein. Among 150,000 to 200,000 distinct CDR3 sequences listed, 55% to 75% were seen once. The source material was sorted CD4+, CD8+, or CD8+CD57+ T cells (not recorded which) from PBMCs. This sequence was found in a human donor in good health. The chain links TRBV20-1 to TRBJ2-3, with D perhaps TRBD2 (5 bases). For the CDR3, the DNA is TGCAGTGCTAGGCTAGCCGGCACAGATACGCAGTATTTT. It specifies CSARLAGTDTQYF.